This entry lists 9 T cell receptor beta chains sequenced from one sample in a study of cytomegalovirus exposure and HLA in healthy donors (dated by TCRdb to 2016 to 2017). Receptor amplification or capture employed the immunoSEQ multiplex PCR assay. A mixture of 60 forward primers for TCR Vbeta segments and 13 reverse primers for TCR Jbeta segments was used in the multiplex PCR. TCRdb holds this immuneACCESS table with in-frame rearrangements only. Some clones are missing; in checked studies, unresolved V genes explain under half, and the rest has no known cause. For this sample the table gives around 190,000 clones, of which over 75% were detected only once. The top ten clonotypes cover less than 3.5% of the sample. The sample taken for sequencing was PBMCs. All receptors come from a woman aged 30 to 39 in good health and CMV-seronegative.

This chain connects TRBV2 to TRBJ1-6; unclear D gene. V lost 3 bases and J lost 15, with 21 bases in between. CDR3 length: 15 amino acids. Germline V CDR1 and CDR2: SNHLY, FYNNEI. CDR3 residues: CASSESAQVAAGLHF. The CDR3 DNA reads as TGTGCCAGCAGTGAGTCGGCGCAGGTCGCGGCGGGCCTCCACTTT.

CDR3 nucleotides: TGTGCCAGCAGCTCACAAGGGGCTTCCTCTGGAAACACCATATATTTT. Translation gives CASSSQGASSGNTIYF. The chain has TRBV7-2 and TRBJ1-3, with TRBD1 as a possible D gene (5 bases). The ends were cut back, 4 bases at V and 0 bases at J, with 13 bases in the middle. The CDR3 is 16 residues long. In germline, CDR1 is SGHTA, CDR2 FQGNSA.

J is TRBJ1-3 and V is TRBV7-9, with 12 bases identical to TRBD1. The CDR3 sequence is 15 residues long. The germline gives CDR1 SEHNR, CDR2 FQNEAQ (reference sequence). Unmatched junction bases numbered 7, after V lost 5 bases and J lost 8 bases. The CDR3 DNA sequence: TGTGCCAGCAGCGGGACAGGGGGCCCCTCGGACACCATATATTTT. It yields the protein CASSGTGGPSDTIYF. Looking up the rest from reference TRBV7-9 and TRBJ1-3 gives the full variable domain: DTGVSQNPRHKITKRGQNVTFRCDPISEHNRLYWYRQTLGQGPEFLTYFQNEAQLEKSRLLSDRFSAERPKGSFSTLEIQRTEQGDSAMYLCASSGTGGPSDTIYFGEGSWLTVV.

CDR3 coding DNA: TGTGCCATCAGCGGGGACAGTTCACTCCGCACAGATACGCAGTATTTT. This sequence encodes CAISGDSSLRTDTQYF. The rearrangement links TRBV10-3 to TRBJ2-3; 7 bases agree with TRBD1. The CDR3 length is 16 residues. V was pared by 6 bases and J by 1 base, with 10 bases of the junction left unmatched. Germline lookup yields CDR1 ENHRY and CDR2 SYGVKD.

The chain combines TRBV30 with TRBJ1-2; D may be TRBD1 (5 bases). This CDR3 region has 11 residues. CDR1 is GTSNPN and CDR2 is SVGIG in the germline V gene (reference sequence). V lost 7 bases and J lost 3, with 9 bases in between. This chain's CDR3 is CALTRDYGYTF. CDR3 sequence (DNA): TGTGCCTTAACCAGGGACTATGGCTACACCTTC.

The CDR3 nucleotides read TGTGCCATCAGTGAGTGGACAGGGGGCGAGGATGGCTACACCTTC. As protein: CAISEWTGGEDGYTF. This chain connects TRBV10-3 to TRBJ1-2, with TRBD1 matching 11 bases. The CDR3 consists of 15 residues. With 1 base clipped from V and 6 bases from J, the junction kept 4 bases outside the gene matches. Per the germline V gene, CDR1 is ENHRY and CDR2 is SYGVKD.

V gene TRBV5-1 combines with J gene TRBJ2-5, with TRBD1 matching over 8 bases. The DNA end is a closer match to TRBJ2-7, so the J assignment may be wrong. Germline V gene lookup returns CDR1 SGHRS and CDR2 YFSETQ. The CDR3 covers 14 residues. The CDR3 loop reads CASSSWTGSYEQYF. The CDR3 bases are TGCGCCAGCAGCTCCTGGACAGGGAGCTACGAGCAGTACTTC.

This chain connects TRBV28 to TRBJ2-1; 14 nucleotides line up with TRBD2. The CDR3 spans 17 residues. Germline CDR1 and CDR2: MDHEN and SYDVKM. The junction had 10 bases not matched to a gene; V was cut back by 7 bases and J by 5 bases. The DNA for the CDR3 is TGTGCCAGCACCTCCTGGAGACTAGCGGGGGGGCACAATGAGCAGTTCTTC. It translates to CASTSWRLAGGHNEQFF. Looking up the rest from reference TRBV28 and TRBJ2-1 gives the full variable domain: DVKVTQSSRYLVKRTGEKVFLECVQDMDHENMFWYRQDPGLGLRLIYFSYDVKMKEKGDIPEGYSVSREKKERFSLILESASTNQTSMYLCASTSWRLAGGHNEQFFGPGTRLTVL.

This clone occurred a few times. This chain links TRBV30 with TRBJ2-7; 8 nucleotides match TRBD1. The CDR3 length is 13 residues. Germline V gene lookup returns CDR1 GTSNPN and CDR2 SVGIG (reference sequence). Trimming cost V 4 bases and J 4 bases; bases outside gene matches: 6. The DNA for the CDR3 is TGTGCCTGGACCTCGACAGGGGTTTACGAGCAGTACTTC. Translating it yields CAWTSTGVYEQYF.